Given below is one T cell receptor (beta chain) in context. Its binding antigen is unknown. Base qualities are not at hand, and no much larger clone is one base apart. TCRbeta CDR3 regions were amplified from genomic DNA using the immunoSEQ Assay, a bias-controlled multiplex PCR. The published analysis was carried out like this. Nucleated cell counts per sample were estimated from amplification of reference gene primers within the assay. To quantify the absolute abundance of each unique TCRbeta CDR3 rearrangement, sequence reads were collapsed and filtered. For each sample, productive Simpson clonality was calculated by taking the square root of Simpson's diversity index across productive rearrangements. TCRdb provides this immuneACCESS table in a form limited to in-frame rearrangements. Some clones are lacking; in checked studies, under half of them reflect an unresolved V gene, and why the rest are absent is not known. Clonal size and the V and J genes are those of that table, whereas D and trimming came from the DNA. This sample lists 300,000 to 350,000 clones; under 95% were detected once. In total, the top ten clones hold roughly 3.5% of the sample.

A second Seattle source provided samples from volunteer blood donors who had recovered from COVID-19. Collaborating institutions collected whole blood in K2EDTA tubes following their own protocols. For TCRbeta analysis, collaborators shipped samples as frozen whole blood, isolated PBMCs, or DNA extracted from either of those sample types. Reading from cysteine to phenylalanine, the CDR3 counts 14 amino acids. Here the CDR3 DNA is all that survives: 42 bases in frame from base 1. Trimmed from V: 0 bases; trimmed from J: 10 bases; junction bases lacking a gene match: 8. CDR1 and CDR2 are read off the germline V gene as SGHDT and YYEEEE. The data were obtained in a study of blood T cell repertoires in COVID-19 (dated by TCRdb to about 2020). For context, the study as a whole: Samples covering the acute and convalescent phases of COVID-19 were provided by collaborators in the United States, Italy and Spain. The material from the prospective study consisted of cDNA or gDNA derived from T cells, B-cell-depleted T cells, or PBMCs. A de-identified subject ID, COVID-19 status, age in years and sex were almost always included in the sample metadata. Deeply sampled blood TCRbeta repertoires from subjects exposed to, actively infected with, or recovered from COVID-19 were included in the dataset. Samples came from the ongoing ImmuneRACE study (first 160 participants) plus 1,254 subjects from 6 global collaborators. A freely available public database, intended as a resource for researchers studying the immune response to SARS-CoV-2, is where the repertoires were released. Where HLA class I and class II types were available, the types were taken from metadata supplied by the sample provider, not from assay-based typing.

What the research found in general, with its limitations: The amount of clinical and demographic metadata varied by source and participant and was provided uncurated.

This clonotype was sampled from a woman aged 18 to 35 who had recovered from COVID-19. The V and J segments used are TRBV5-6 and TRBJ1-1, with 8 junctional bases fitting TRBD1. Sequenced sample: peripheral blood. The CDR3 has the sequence CASSLEDRAWTAFF. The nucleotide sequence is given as TGTGCCAGCAGCTTGGAGGACAGGGCTTGGACAGCTTTCTTT.